The sequence of this T cell receptor beta chain was determined in a study of T cell responses to AZD1222 COVID-19 vaccine. A word on this clone: Antigen unknown.

Findings and caveats of the study: Among vaccine-associated CD4 TCRs, coverage spanned spike, with dominance at 160-218 and 743-854. Clonal diversity may have been underestimated, and the donors were mostly white British, with more females than males. Rises in breadth and depth of Spike-specific TCRs came after two AZD1222 doses. The study identified only six AZD1222 recipients as seropositive at baseline.

Some clones are missing from TCRdb's copy, which holds only in-frame ones; the method was immunoSEQ multiplex PCR. Here the sample spans roughly 58,000 clones, approximately 89% being singletons. CDR1 is SGHVS and CDR2 is FQNEAQ in the germline V gene. The V gene lost 1 base and the J gene lost 4 bases, with 10 bases spanning the gap. There are 14 residues in the CDR3. The sequences come from peripheral blood, collected 28 days after the second AZD1222 dose. The chain recombines TRBV7-8 with TRBJ2-5; D unclear. The clonotype originates from an adult who received the AZD1222 COVID-19 vaccine. The CDR3 DNA reads as TGTGCCAGCAGCTTAGTGGGGATTTCAGAGACCCAGTACTTC. This translates into CASSLVGISETQYF.